This T cell receptor (beta chain) is drawn from a study of OX40 agonist ivuxolimab in advanced cancers. Study-level information: Cohort: approximately 83% men, mean age around 61, aged roughly 20 to 79. Regarding the study as a whole: With doses of 0.1-3.0 mg/kg, partial responders showed among the lowest clonal expansion. Compared with CD4+, CD8+ T cells on average had more expanded clones.

Of note for this clone: Its antigen remains unknown.

The assay was immunoSEQ multiplex PCR, and TCRdb's table has in-frame clones only and misses some. The sample has about 84,000 clones; approximately 95% are singletons. Trimming removed 9 bases from V and 1 base from J, with 13 bases in between. There are 13 residues in the CDR3. From germline, CDR1 is SGHVS and CDR2 FNYEAQ. The V call is TRBV7-6, the J call TRBJ2-7, with D tentatively TRBD1 (6 bases). The sample in question was CD4+ or CD8+ T cells sorted from blood, obtained in a trial of the OX40 agonist ivuxolimab. This TCR derives from an adult with an advanced solid tumor such as melanoma, head and neck, liver or kidney cancer. CDR3 region: CARSGAGSYEQYF. CDR3 DNA sequence: TGTGCCAGGTCAGGGGCAGGATCCTACGAGCAGTACTTC.